The entry below describes one TCR beta chain. Antigen unknown. This sample is part of a study of PD-1 blockade in classical Hodgkin lymphoma. Study outcomes and limitations: The repertoire differences lack a defined cause, possibly disease activity or prior therapy. According to reports, newly diagnosed patients had lower baseline TCR diversity than healthy donors, and relapsed/refractory patients had lower baseline TCR diversity still.

Germline-derived CDR1 and CDR2 are SEHNR and FQNEAQ (reference sequence). The length of the CDR3 is 17 residues. The ends were cut back, 1 base at V and 0 bases at J, with 12 bases in the middle. Produced via immunoSEQ multiplex PCR; TCRdb's table is partial and in-frame only. The sample shows about 28,000 clones, roughly nine tenths of them seen only once. Time point noted: newly diagnosed, previously untreated cHL patient sample. Peripheral samples used as comparators were newly diagnosed, untreated classical Hodgkin lymphoma PBMCs. The chain uses TRBV7-9 and TRBJ2-2; no clear D. This sequence originates from a human donor with classical Hodgkin lymphoma. Source material: peripheral blood mononuclear cells (PBMCs). The CDR3, as DNA: TGTGCCAGCAGCTTAGTTGGTACATCCTCGAACACCGGGGAGCTGTTTTTT. It translates to CASSLVGTSSNTGELFF.